Listed below are T cell receptor beta chains from one sample, sequenced in a study of T cell responses to AZD1222 COVID-19 vaccine. TCRdb keeps only in-frame clones here, not all; method: immunoSEQ multiplex PCR. The table records approximately 100,000 clones, approximately 90% of them present only once. This sample comprised peripheral blood, obtained on day 0 of AZD1222 vaccination. The receptor source for this set is an adult in good health. CDR3s leave out the opening cysteine and the closing phenylalanine or tryptophan. The order of the fields is V gene, D gene, CDR3 protein. The D gene is left open where the match is weak.

TRBV11-2 . ASSFRRDNTEAF
TRBV20-1 . SARFVSEQY
TRBV30 . AWRGAVIIQPLH
TRBV6-5 TRBD1 ASSYSGQTNTEAF
TRBV19 TRBD1 ASSTGGYNSPLH
TRBV14 TRBD2 ASSPLAGGSYNEQF
TRBV25-1 TRBD1 ASSDRQGKGEQY
TRBV6-5 . ASSYSPGEQF
TRBV4-3 TRBD1 ASSLTGGPYEQY
TRBV5-6 . ASSLTNTGELF
TRBV6-5 . ASSYPGGLGYGYT
TRBV12-3/TRBV12-4 . ASSLWGGHTQY
TRBV3-1/TRBV3-2 . ASSQDPGAFGSPLH
TRBV3-1/TRBV3-2 TRBD1 ASSLTGQITELF
TRBV19 TRBD1 ASSRQGAMEAF
TRBV9 . ASGSPLH
TRBV28 . ASSSPQTGGEKLF
TRBV5-4 . ASKPQGQSSYNSPLH
TRBV11-3 . ASSLEGRCRGRPQH
TRBV19 TRBD1 ASSIVFPGQVF
TRBV5-1 TRBD1 ASSLGSGTGAANSGNTIY
TRBV13 . ASSLDRGALSYNEQF
TRBV6-5 . ASRPTSAGNTIY
TRBV6-5 . ASKGVDVVSYEQY